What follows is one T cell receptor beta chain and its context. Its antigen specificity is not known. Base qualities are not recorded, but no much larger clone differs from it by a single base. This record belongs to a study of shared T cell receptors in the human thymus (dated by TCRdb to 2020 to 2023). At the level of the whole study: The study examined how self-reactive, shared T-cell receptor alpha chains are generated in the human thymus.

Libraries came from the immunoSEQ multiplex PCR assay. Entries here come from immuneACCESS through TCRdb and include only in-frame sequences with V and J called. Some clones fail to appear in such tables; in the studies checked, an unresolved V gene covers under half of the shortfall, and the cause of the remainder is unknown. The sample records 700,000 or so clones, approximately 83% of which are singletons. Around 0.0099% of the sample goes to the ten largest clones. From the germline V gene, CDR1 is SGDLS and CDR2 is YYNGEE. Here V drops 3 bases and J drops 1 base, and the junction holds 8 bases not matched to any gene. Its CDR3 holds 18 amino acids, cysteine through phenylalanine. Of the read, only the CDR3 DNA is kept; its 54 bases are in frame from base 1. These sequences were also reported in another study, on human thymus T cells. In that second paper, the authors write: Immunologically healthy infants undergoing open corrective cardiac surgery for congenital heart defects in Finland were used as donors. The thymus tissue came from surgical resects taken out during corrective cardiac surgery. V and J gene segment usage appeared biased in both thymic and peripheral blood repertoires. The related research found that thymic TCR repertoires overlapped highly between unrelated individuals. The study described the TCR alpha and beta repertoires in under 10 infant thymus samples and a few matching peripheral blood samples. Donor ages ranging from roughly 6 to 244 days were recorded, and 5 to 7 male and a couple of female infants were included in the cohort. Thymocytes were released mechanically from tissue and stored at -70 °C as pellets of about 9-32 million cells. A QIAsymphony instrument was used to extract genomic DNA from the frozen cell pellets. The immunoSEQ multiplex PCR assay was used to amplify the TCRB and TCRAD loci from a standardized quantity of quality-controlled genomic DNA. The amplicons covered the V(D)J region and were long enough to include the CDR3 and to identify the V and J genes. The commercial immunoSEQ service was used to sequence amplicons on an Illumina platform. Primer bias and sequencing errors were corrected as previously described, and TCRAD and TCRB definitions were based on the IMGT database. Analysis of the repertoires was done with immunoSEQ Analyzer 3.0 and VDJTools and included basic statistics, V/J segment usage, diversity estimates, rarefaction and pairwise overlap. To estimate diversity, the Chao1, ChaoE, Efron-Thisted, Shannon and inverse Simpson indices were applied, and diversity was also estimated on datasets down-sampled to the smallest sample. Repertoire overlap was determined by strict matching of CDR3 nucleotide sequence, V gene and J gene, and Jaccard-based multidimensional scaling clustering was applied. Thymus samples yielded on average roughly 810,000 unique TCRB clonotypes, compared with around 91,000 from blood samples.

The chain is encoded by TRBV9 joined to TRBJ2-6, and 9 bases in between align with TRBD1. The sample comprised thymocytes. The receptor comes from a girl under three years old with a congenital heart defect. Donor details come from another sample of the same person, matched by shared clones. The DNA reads TGTGCCAGCAGCGCAAGTTCCGGGACAGGGTCTGGGGCCAACGTCCTGACTTTC. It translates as CASSASSGTGSGANVLTF. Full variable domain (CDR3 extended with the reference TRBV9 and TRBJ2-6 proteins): DSGVTQTPKHLITATGQRVTLRCSPRSGDLSVYWYQQSLDQGLQFLIQYYNGEERAKGNILERFSAQQFPDLHSELNLSSLELGDSALYFCASSASSGTGSGANVLTFGAGSRLTVL.